The clone carrying this T cell receptor beta chain occurred many times. Its antigen is unknown. Researchers took RNA transcripts and amplified the TCR beta CDR3 regions from them. TCR CDR3 underwent first-round RT-PCR with the HTBI primer set. Via MiXCR, TCRdb re-called the multiplex PCR reads, giving one row per CDR3 protein. The sample holds around 600,000 distinct CDR3 sequences, about 14% seen once. The ends lost 7 bases at V and 2 bases at J; junction bases unmatched: 15. This CDR3 spans 18 amino acids. Germline CDR1 and CDR2: MDHEN and SYDVKM. The sample belongs to a study of T cells in Graves' hyperthyroidism and ophthalmopathy. Study-wide results and limits: Ophthalmopathy prediction by the model preceded onset by a median approximately 6.1 months. In the blood, most expanded thyroid clonotypes above 0.001 appeared as well.

Sequencing was performed on blood. The chain links TRBV28 to TRBJ2-1, with 9 bases fitting TRBD1. The TCR was taken from a woman in her forties or fifties with Graves' ophthalmopathy. The CDR3 is CASIRTYTGTGPYNEQFF. The CDR3 DNA reads TGTGCCAGCATTAGGACCTATACCGGGACAGGGCCCTACAATGAGCAGTTCTTC.